The source of this T cell receptor beta chain is a study of graft-versus-host responses after intestinal transplantation. Overall study findings and caveats: The marrow of recipients harbored GvH clones, and ileum or blood showed some of them first.

The repertoire was sequenced with immunoSEQ multiplex PCR; TCRdb's copy has only in-frame clones and lacks some. This table holds over 75,000 clones, about 89% found once. V lost 6 bases, J lost 4 bases, and 3 bases stayed unmatched. Per germline, CDR1 MGHRA and CDR2 YSYEKL. The CDR3 is made up of 13 amino acids. To note about this clone: Its matching antigen is unknown.

The sequences come from unstimulated CD4+ T cells sorted from spleen or lymph node cells, collected before intestinal transplant. The rearrangement uses TRBV4-1 and TRBJ1-1; 9 bases align to TRBD1. The source of this sequence is a human donor who received an intestinal transplant. The CDR3 coding sequence is TGCGCCAGCAGACCGACAGGGGGCACTGAAGCTTTCTTT. As protein: CASRPTGGTEAFF.